These 23 T cell receptor beta chains came from one sample sequenced in a study of CD8+ T cells in alopecia areata. The authors extracted RNA and reverse transcribed it into cDNA as the sequencing template. The protocol was immunoSEQ multiplex PCR, while the TCRdb copy is restricted to in-frame clones and leaves out a portion. The top ten clones hold 3.1% of a sample with some 110,000 clones, less than 45% of them seen once. Sequencing used CD4+ T cells sorted from blood. The receptors were sampled from a human donor with alopecia areata.

V and J are TRBV6-5 and TRBJ2-7; no clear D. V was shortened by 10 bases and J by 3 bases, with 16 bases between the two germline ends. Per the germline V gene, CDR1 is MNHEY and CDR2 is SVGAGI. The CDR3 loop spans 13 amino acids. CDR3 residues: CAIGGDSIYEQYF. CDR3 sequence (DNA): TGTGCCATTGGCGGAGACTCAATCTACGAGCAGTACTTC.

This clone has a handful of counts. Other nucleotide sequences in the sample specify the same CDR3. The chain combines TRBV29-1 with TRBJ2-6; 8 bases map to TRBD1. The CDR3 has 15 amino acids. V shed 6 bases and J 1 base; nucleotides not matched to a gene: 5. Germline-derived CDR1 and CDR2 are SQVTM and ANQGSEA. The CDR3 sequence is CSVGQGGSGANVLTF. CDR3 DNA sequence: TGCAGCGTCGGACAGGGCGGTTCTGGGGCCAACGTCCTGACTTTC.

The genes are TRBV30 and TRBJ1-5; maybe TRBD1 (6 bases). The CDR3 is 13 amino acids. Trimming removed 7 bases from V and 3 bases from J, with 13 bases in between. CDR1 is GTSNPN, CDR2 SVGIG, per germline (reference sequence). CDR3 loop: CASSGAFNQPQHF. DNA of the CDR3: TGTGCCTCCTCGGGGGCTTTCAATCAGCCCCAGCATTTT.

This rearrangement joins TRBV30 to TRBJ2-1; no definite D call. The V and J ends lost 0 bases and 8 bases respectively, with 14 bases between them. The CDR3 length is 14 residues. The germline gives CDR1 GTSNPN, CDR2 SVGIG (reference sequence). The CDR3 coding sequence is TGTGCCTGGAGTGTAGGTAGCCCATGGGATGAGCAGTTCTTC. Protein product: CAWSVGSPWDEQFF.

This clone was recorded a few times. The V gene is TRBV4-1, the J gene TRBJ2-5; the match to TRBD1 covers 7 bases. The V segment lost 2 bases and the J segment 2 bases; nucleotides outside the gene matches: 5. The germline V gene has CDR1 MGHRA and CDR2 YSYEKL. There are 15 residues in the CDR3. CDR3 residues: CASSQLPGQQETQYF. CDR3 nucleotide sequence: TGCGCCAGCAGCCAACTGCCGGGACAGCAAGAGACCCAGTACTTC.

The chain has TRBV5-6 and TRBJ2-6; D tentatively fits TRBD1 or TRBD2 (6 bases each). The CDR3 is 15 amino acids. The V gene lost 1 base and the J gene lost 7 bases, with 12 bases spanning the gap. In germline, CDR1 is SGHDT, CDR2 YYEEEE. The CDR3 DNA is TGTGCCAGCAGCTTGAGGGGGGCCGGCGCCAACGTCCTGACTTTC. It is translated as CASSLRGAGANVLTF.

This clone was seen a handful of times. The chain employs TRBV7-9 and TRBJ1-2; D call uncertain. Trimming took off 1 base at V and 8 bases at J, with 14 bases between the two ends. The CDR3 contains 14 residues. Looked up from germline, CDR1 is SEHNR and CDR2 is FQNEAQ (reference sequence). Written as DNA, the CDR3 is TGTGCCAGCAGCTTAGGCCAACGGCTCGGGGGCTACACCTTC. This codes for CASSLGQRLGGYTF.

The rearrangement joins TRBV7-2 to TRBJ2-5; D gene ambiguous. Germline V gene sequence: CDR1 SGHTA, CDR2 FQGNSA. V gave up 0 bases and J gave up 5 bases, with 7 bases separating them. The CDR3 contains 13 residues. CDR3: CASSLALRETQYF. CDR3 DNA sequence: TGTGCCAGCAGCTTAGCGTTAAGGGAGACCCAGTACTTC.

The table lists this clone with a few counts. J is TRBJ1-2 and V is TRBV29-1; 7 nucleotides line up with TRBD1. Looked up from germline, CDR1 is SQVTM and CDR2 is ANQGSEA. The CDR3 is 12 residues long. V gave up 4 bases and J gave up 4 bases; unmatched junction bases: 3. The CDR3 DNA is TGCAGCGTTGCATACAGGGGCTATGGCTACACCTTC. It is translated as CSVAYRGYGYTF.

The V call is TRBV11-2, the J call TRBJ2-7, with 7 bases fitting TRBD1. Germline V CDR1 and CDR2: SGHAT, FQNNGV. The CDR3 is 13 residues long. V lost 5 bases to trimming and J lost 4 bases; unmatched junction nucleotides: 5. The CDR3 spells CASSPRGLYEQYF. The CDR3 DNA follows: TGTGCCAGCAGCCCTAGGGGGCTTTACGAGCAGTACTTC.

This clone was picked up a small number of times. The CDR3 is CASSLDLAGLQETQYF. For the CDR3, the DNA is TGTGCCAGCAGCTTAGATCTAGCGGGGCTACAAGAGACCCAGTACTTC. J is TRBJ2-5 and V is TRBV7-9; the match to TRBD2 covers 9 bases. CDR1 is SEHNR and CDR2 is FQNEAQ in the germline V gene (reference sequence). V lost 1 base, J lost 2 bases, and 5 bases stayed unmatched. The CDR3 is 16 residues long.

The rearrangement joins TRBV7-9 to TRBJ2-2, with D possibly matching TRBD1 (6 bases). Germline lookup yields CDR1 SEHNR and CDR2 FQNEAQ (reference sequence). CDR3 size: 14 residues. V was pared by 5 bases and J by 6 bases, with 13 bases between. The CDR3 DNA follows: TGTGCCAGCAGCCTGCAAGACAGGTCCGGGGAGCTGTTTTTT. Its translation is CASSLQDRSGELFF.

The CDR3 here is CASSVGTRAETQYF. CDR3 nucleotide sequence: TGTGCCAGCAGCGTAGGGACTAGAGCAGAGACCCAGTACTTC. The rearrangement uses TRBV9 and TRBJ2-5; the match to TRBD2 covers 7 bases. CDR1 and CDR2 from the germline V gene are SGDLS and YYNGEE. This CDR3 spans 14 amino acids. V shed 0 bases and J 4 bases; nucleotides not matched to a gene: 3.

The chain is built from TRBV27 and TRBJ2-7; 11 nucleotides line up with TRBD1. V was clipped by 6 bases and J by 2 bases; unmatched bases: 9. The germline V gene has CDR1 MNHEY and CDR2 SMNVEV (reference sequence). The CDR3 runs 16 residues. CDR3 sequence reads: CASSPYQGQGAYEQYF. CDR3 sequence (DNA): TGTGCCAGCAGCCCGTACCAGGGACAGGGGGCCTACGAGCAGTACTTC.

The chain couples TRBV29-1 to TRBJ1-1; D possibly corresponds to TRBD1 (5 bases). The CDR3 extends over 13 amino acids. The V end lost 6 bases, the J end lost 0 bases, and 11 bases lay between the germline ends. Germline values: CDR1 SQVTM, CDR2 ANQGSEA. CDR3 DNA: TGCAGCGTACCAGGGAACATGAACACTGAAGCTTTCTTT. Encoded protein: CSVPGNMNTEAFF.

This sequence joins TRBV7-2 and TRBJ2-5; 7 nucleotides align to TRBD1. Germline assignment: CDR1 SGHTA and CDR2 FQGNSA. Trimming cost V 5 bases and J 1 base; bases outside gene matches: 1. This CDR3 region has 13 residues. This CDR3 is CASSRQGQETQYF. Here the CDR3 DNA reads TGTGCCAGCAGCAGACAGGGCCAAGAGACCCAGTACTTC.

DNA for the CDR3: TGCGCCAGCAGCCGGCAGGTGACGGCTGGGGATACGCAGTATTTT. This translates into CASSRQVTAGDTQYF. This chain joins TRBV4-1 and TRBJ2-3, with unresolved D. CDR1 and CDR2 from the germline V gene are MGHRA and YSYEKL. Trimming stripped 4 bases from V and 6 bases from J, with 17 bases between. The CDR3 contains 15 residues.

The DNA of the CDR3 is TGTGCCAGCAGCGCAAGTAATCAGCCCCAGCATTTT. It is translated as CASSASNQPQHF. This chain uses TRBV7-9 with TRBJ1-5; D remains unclear. Germline assignment: CDR1 SEHNR and CDR2 FQNEAQ (reference sequence). The V gene lost 5 bases and the J gene lost 4 bases, with 6 bases spanning the gap. CDR3 size: 12 residues.

This clone showed up just once. V usage is TRBV2 and J usage is TRBJ2-2; D remains unclear. The CDR3 loop spans 14 amino acids. CDR1 SNHLY and CDR2 FYNNEI come from the germline V gene. Trimming took 2 bases from V and 0 from J, leaving 4 bases between them. The CDR3 coding sequence is TGTGCCAGCAGTGAATGGGCGAACACCGGGGAGCTGTTTTTT. Translation: CASSEWANTGELFF.

This clone was observed a few times. The rearrangement joins TRBV29-1 to TRBJ1-1; no definite D call. Trimming pared 5 bases from V and 0 bases from J, leaving 10 bases between. The CDR3 sequence is 13 residues long. The V gene's germline CDR1 is SQVTM and CDR2 ANQGSEA. The CDR3 nucleotides read TGCAGCGTTACGACACTTATGAACACTGAAGCTTTCTTT. It specifies CSVTTLMNTEAFF. Full variable domain (remainder filled in from reference TRBV29-1 and TRBJ1-1): SAVISQKPSRDICQRGTSLTIQCQVDSQVTMMFWYRQQPGQSLTLIATANQGSEATYESGFVIDKFPISRPNLTFSTLTVSNMSPEDSSIYLCSVTTLMNTEAFFGQGTRLTVV.

This clone occurred a few times. J is TRBJ2-5 and V is TRBV15; 7 bases align to TRBD2. Germline-derived CDR1 and CDR2 are LNHNV and YYDKDF (reference sequence). Trimming cost V 1 base and J 1 base; bases outside gene matches: 3. This CDR3 spans 15 amino acids. The CDR3 protein is CATSRGAGVQETQYF. CDR3 bases: TGTGCCACCAGCAGAGGTGCGGGGGTCCAAGAGACCCAGTACTTC.

The rearrangement joins TRBV4-1 to TRBJ2-1; D is uncertain. Trimming pared 4 bases from V and 1 base from J, leaving 8 bases between. The CDR3 totals 14 residues. Germline lookup yields CDR1 MGHRA and CDR2 YSYEKL. CDR3: CASSREVSYNEQFF. The CDR3 nucleotides are TGCGCCAGCAGCCGGGAAGTTTCCTACAATGAGCAGTTCTTC.

This clone was counted only a few times. The chain is built from TRBV29-1 and TRBJ1-1, with 7 bases matching TRBD1. The CDR3 extends over 12 amino acids. CDR1 and CDR2 (germline): SQVTM, ANQGSEA. The trim removed 6 bases at V and 2 bases at J, leaving 3 bases unmatched. CDR3 residues: CSVGTANTEAFF. The CDR3 DNA reads as TGCAGCGTCGGGACAGCAAACACTGAAGCTTTCTTT.